This T cell receptor (beta chain) was sequenced in a study of blood T cell repertoires in COVID-19. Turning to the study itself: Nucleic acid was either cDNA or gDNA, and it came from T cells, B-cell-depleted T cells, or PBMCs.

The CDR3 covers 15 residues. The germline V gene has CDR1 SGHTA and CDR2 FQGNSA. V was pared by 6 bases and J by 2 bases, with 5 bases of the junction left unmatched. Original handling: It was from reference gene primer amplification that nucleated cell counts were estimated. Using immunoSEQ multiplex PCR, the repertoire was profiled, and TCRdb retains in-frame clones only, with some absent. The V and J calls and clone size were taken over from that table, and D and trimming were inferred from the DNA. The sample has 310,000 or so clones, roughly 87% seen once. Participants were aged 18 to 89 years from about 25 US areas.

Sequencing was carried out using PBMCs or T cells enriched from blood (not recorded which). The source of this sequence is a woman aged 40 to 50 who had recovered from COVID-19. The rearrangement joins TRBV7-2 to TRBJ2-1, with TRBD1 matching over 9 bases. The CDR3 sequence: CASSYDRGTYNEQFF. DNA of the CDR3: TGTGCCAGCAGTTACGACAGGGGGACCTACAATGAGCAGTTCTTC.